This passage covers 19 T cell receptor beta chains from one sample sequenced in a study of T cell responses to AZD1222 COVID-19 vaccine. Repertoires were generated with immunoSEQ multiplex PCR, while TCRdb's copy carries only in-frame clones and drops some. Of some 150,000 clones listed, less than 95% are singletons. Sequenced here: peripheral blood, sampled on day 0 of AZD1222 vaccination. These receptors were collected from an adult in good health.

This clone was detected once. The rearrangement links TRBV5-8 to TRBJ2-7; a weak D match, TRBD2 (6 bases). V was cut by 8 bases and J by 2 bases, with 26 bases left in between. The CDR3 contains 17 residues. Per germline, CDR1 SGHTS and CDR2 YDEGEE. The CDR3 DNA is TGTGCCAGTAATCGGGGTGGGTCGGGAGCTTGGGCCTACGAGCAGTACTTC. Its translation: CASNRGGSGAWAYEQYF.

A note on this clone: This sample also contains other DNA sequences that code for the same CDR3. V gene TRBV6-5 combines with J gene TRBJ2-1, with TRBD2 matching 8 bases. The CDR3 runs to 15 residues. J gave up 3 bases and V 0 bases, and 1 base lay outside the gene matches. Germline CDR1 and CDR2: MNHEY and SVGAGI. Here the CDR3 DNA reads TGTGCCAGCAGTTACTCGGCGGGAGGCTACAATGAGCAGTTCTTC. Its protein is CASSYSAGGYNEQFF.

Only a few counts were recorded for this clone. The chain uses TRBV12-3 or TRBV12-4 and TRBJ1-2; 7 bases align to TRBD1. The CDR3 has 13 residues. J gave up 7 bases and V 6 bases, and 8 bases lay outside the gene matches. The CDR3 sequence is CASSTGTARGYTF. CDR3 nucleotides: TGTGCCAGCAGCACCGGGACAGCCCGTGGCTACACCTTC.

The chain has TRBV7-9 and TRBJ2-3; TRBD2 is a possible D gene (5 bases). This CDR3 has 16 residues. V was cut by 4 bases and J by 1 base, with 15 bases left in between. CDR1 and CDR2 from the germline V gene are SEHNR and FQNEAQ (reference sequence). The CDR3 sequence is CASSYLEGPRTDTQYF. DNA for the CDR3: TGTGCCAGCAGCTACCTAGAGGGTCCCCGCACAGATACGCAGTATTTT.

The chain links TRBV19 to TRBJ2-3; the match to TRBD2 covers 8 bases. The CDR3 runs 14 residues. V was clipped by 8 bases and J by 4 bases; unmatched bases: 8. Germline-derived CDR1 and CDR2 are LNHDA and SQIVND (reference sequence). CDR3: CASASGLGADTQYF. The DNA of the CDR3 is TGTGCCAGTGCTAGCGGGCTTGGCGCAGATACGCAGTATTTT. The entire variable domain, with the rest obtained from reference TRBV19 and TRBJ2-3, is as follows: DGGITQSPKYLFRKEGQNVTLSCEQNLNHDAMYWYRQDPGQGLRLIYYSQIVNDFQKGDIAEGYSVSREKKESFPLTVTSAQKNPTAFYLCASASGLGADTQYFGPGTRLTVL.

The V gene is TRBV29-1, the J gene TRBJ2-2; possible D gene TRBD2, 6 bases. Trimming pared 8 bases from V and 5 bases from J, leaving 15 bases between. The CDR3 has 13 residues. Germline CDR1 is SQVTM and CDR2 is ANQGSEA. Here the CDR3 DNA reads TGCAGCATCTCCGGAAGCGGGACCGGGGAGCTGTTTTTT. This encodes CSISGSGTGELFF.

The rearrangement joins TRBV15 to TRBJ1-1, with D unclear. Per the germline V gene, CDR1 is LNHNV and CDR2 is YYDKDF (reference sequence). The CDR3 loop spans 13 amino acids. V lost 4 bases and J 6 bases, leaving 12 bases between the germline ends. This CDR3 is CATSKVGSPEAFF. As DNA, the CDR3 is TGTGCCACCAGCAAGGTCGGTTCTCCTGAAGCTTTCTTT.

This chain links TRBV27 with TRBJ2-7; tentative D call: TRBD1 (5 bases). Germline assignment: CDR1 MNHEY and CDR2 SMNVEV (reference sequence). The CDR3 runs 14 residues. V was pared by 0 bases and J by 0 bases, with 6 bases between. The CDR3: CASSLSTGSYEQYF. As DNA, the CDR3 is TGTGCCAGCAGTTTATCTACAGGCTCCTACGAGCAGTACTTC.

This clone has just a few counts. The chain uses TRBV6-2 or TRBV6-3 and TRBJ1-6, with D hard to call. The V end lost 1 base, the J end lost 4 bases, and 2 bases lay between the germline ends. The germline V gene encodes CDR1 MNHEY and CDR2 SVGEGT. The CDR3 is made up of 13 amino acids. CDR3 loop: CASSYWYNSPLHF. The DNA of the CDR3 is TGTGCCAGCAGTTACTGGTATAATTCACCCCTCCACTTT.

The genes are TRBV9 and TRBJ1-1, with TRBD1 matching over 7 bases. The V gene's germline CDR1 is SGDLS and CDR2 YYNGEE. The CDR3 runs to 12 residues. Unmatched junction bases numbered 4, after V lost 3 bases and J lost 8 bases. The CDR3 loop is CASSDRDREAFF. In nucleotides, the CDR3 is TGTGCCAGCAGCGACCGGGACAGAGAAGCTTTCTTT.

The rearrangement uses TRBV4-1 and TRBJ2-2; D gene uncertain. This CDR3 contains 14 residues. From germline, CDR1 is MGHRA and CDR2 YSYEKL. V lost 2 bases to trimming and J lost 3 bases, with 7 bases between them. Here the CDR3 reads CASSQWSDTGELFF. As DNA, the CDR3 is TGCGCCAGCAGCCAATGGTCTGACACCGGGGAGCTGTTTTTT.

The gene calls are TRBV7-9 and TRBJ2-1; D remains unclear. Germline loops: CDR1 SEHNR, CDR2 FQNEAQ (reference sequence). The CDR3 sequence is 14 residues long. The ends were cut back, 5 bases at V and 0 bases at J, with 8 bases in the middle. Here the CDR3 reads CASSPPDSYNEQFF. CDR3 in DNA: TGTGCCAGCAGCCCTCCCGACTCCTACAATGAGCAGTTCTTC.

V and J are TRBV19 and TRBJ2-3; D is perhaps TRBD1 (6 bases). V was trimmed by 7 bases and J by 1 base, leaving 12 bases between them. The CDR3 runs 14 residues. Per germline, CDR1 LNHDA and CDR2 SQIVND (reference sequence). The CDR3 here is CASNTGQGTDTQYF. For the CDR3, the DNA is TGTGCCAGTAACACAGGGCAAGGCACAGATACGCAGTATTTT.

The chain employs TRBV6-5 and TRBJ2-7, with 8 bases aligning to TRBD1. This CDR3 spans 14 amino acids. V lost 4 bases, J lost 7 bases, and 9 bases stayed unmatched. Germline V gene lookup returns CDR1 MNHEY and CDR2 SVGAGI. The CDR3 DNA reads as TGTGCCAGCAGTTTCCGGGACAGGTCGTGGGAGCAGTACTTC. Its protein is CASSFRDRSWEQYF.

The chain's CDR3 is CASSPSDPFSYNEQFF. The CDR3 region has the DNA TGCGCCAGCAGCCCCTCGGACCCATTCTCCTACAATGAGCAGTTCTTC. The chain carries TRBV4-3 and TRBJ2-1, with unresolved D. Germline V gives CDR1 LGHNA, CDR2 YSLEER. The V end was cut by 4 bases, the J end by 0 bases, with 13 bases between. This CDR3 region has 16 residues.

The chain uses TRBV6-5 and TRBJ1-3; 7 bases are shared with TRBD1. The trim removed 6 bases at V and 5 bases at J, leaving 4 bases unmatched. This CDR3 has 13 residues. Germline V gene lookup returns CDR1 MNHEY and CDR2 SVGAGI. This CDR3 reads CASRTGVRNTIYF. CDR3 DNA: TGTGCCAGCAGAACAGGGGTTAGAAACACCATATATTTT.

The V call is TRBV29-1, the J call TRBJ2-7; TRBD2 matches at 10 bases. V was pared by 4 bases and J by 2 bases, with 8 bases of the junction left unmatched. Germline lookup yields CDR1 SQVTM and CDR2 ANQGSEA. This CDR3 is 15 amino acids long. CDR3 DNA: TGCAGCGTTGTTCGGCTAGCGGGAGCCCCCTACGAGCAGTACTTC. As protein: CSVVRLAGAPYEQYF.

The chain couples TRBV10-3 to TRBJ2-7; D is perhaps TRBD1 (5 bases). The CDR3 consists of 12 residues. The germline V and J ends were trimmed by 7 bases and 0 bases, with 7 bases remaining between them. The germline V gene has CDR1 ENHRY and CDR2 SYGVKD. The CDR3 DNA sequence: TGTGCCATCACTGACAGCTCCTACGAGCAGTACTTC. This sequence encodes CAITDSSYEQYF.

The chain uses TRBV12-3 or TRBV12-4 and TRBJ1-4, with 8 bases aligning to TRBD1. The CDR3 length is 13 residues. V lost 5 bases, J lost 7 bases, and 3 bases stayed unmatched. The CDR3 loop is CASSQGAIEKLFF. The CDR3, as DNA: TGTGCCAGCAGTCAGGGGGCGATTGAAAAACTGTTTTTT.